Following are 16 T cell receptor beta chains from one sample sequenced in a study of early T cells in non-severe SARS-CoV-2 infection. TCRdb ran MiXCR on the 5' RACE reads and lists one entry per CDR3 protein. The repertoire holds roughly 110,000 distinct CDR3 sequences, with over 8.5% as singletons. The sequencing sample was made of whole blood. Receptor source: an adult who was a healthcare worker with PCR-confirmed SARS-CoV-2 infection or an uninfected control (not recorded which).

This clonotype appeared many times. The chain uses TRBV11-3 and TRBJ2-1, with 11 bases fitting TRBD2. V gave up 6 bases and J gave up 7 bases; unmatched junction bases: 11. This CDR3 is 16 amino acids long. Germline CDR1 reads SGHNT; CDR2 reads YENEEA. The CDR3 bases are TGTGCCAGCAGTACCCCCGGGACTAGCGGATTTAATGAGCAGTTCTTC. It specifies CASSTPGTSGFNEQFF. Full variable domain (outside the CDR3, taken from reference TRBV11-3 and TRBJ2-1): EAGVVQSPRYKIIEKKQPVAFWCNPISGHNTLYWYLQNLGQGPELLIRYENEEAVDDSQLPKDRFSAERLKGVDSTLKIQPAELGDSAVYLCASSTPGTSGFNEQFFGPGTRLTVL.

The chain carries TRBV12-3 or TRBV12-4 and TRBJ1-5; a weak D match, TRBD1 (5 bases). The CDR3 spans 15 residues. The ends were cut back, 7 bases at V and 4 bases at J, with 17 bases in the middle. DNA of the CDR3: TGTGCCAGCACCTCCGGGACGGGGGTAAATCAGCCCCAGCATTTT. This sequence encodes CASTSGTGVNQPQHF.

This clonotype occurred many times. This chain uses TRBV12-3 or TRBV12-4 with TRBJ2-6; 10 nucleotides match TRBD1. V dropped 3 bases and J dropped 9; count of bases not matched to a gene: 5. CDR3 length: 15 residues. CDR3 sequence reads: CASSFRDRGNNVLTF. The CDR3 DNA follows: TGTGCCAGCAGTTTTCGGGACAGGGGTAACAACGTCCTGACTTTC.

The chain has TRBV12-3 or TRBV12-4 and TRBJ1-2; no clear D. V lost 5 bases to trimming and J lost 4 bases, with 5 bases between them. The CDR3 loop spans 11 amino acids. The CDR3 region is CASSGPYGYTF. The CDR3 DNA reads as TGTGCCAGCAGTGGGCCCTATGGCTACACCTTC.

This clonotype was seen only a few times. This sequence joins TRBV7-9 and TRBJ2-1, with D possibly TRBD2 on 5 matching bases. CDR3 length: 15 residues. The germline CDR1 and CDR2 sequences are SEHNR and FQNEAQ (reference sequence). Deletions cut 0 bases from V and 5 bases from J, with 11 bases between. The CDR3: CASSLARRGNNEQFF. CDR3 nucleotides: TGTGCCAGCAGCTTAGCGCGCCGGGGAAACAATGAGCAGTTCTTC.

This clonotype was observed at least ten times. The chain links TRBV2 to TRBJ1-4; no clear D gene. V lost 6 bases and J 7 bases, leaving 15 bases between the germline ends. CDR1 is SNHLY, CDR2 FYNNEI, per germline. This CDR3 has 14 amino acids. The CDR3 sequence: CASSDGSLREKLFF. The DNA for the CDR3 is TGTGCCAGCAGCGACGGGTCCCTCCGTGAAAAACTGTTTTTT.

This chain uses TRBV2 with TRBJ2-2; TRBD1 matches 7 bases. CDR3 length: 12 amino acids. CDR1 is SNHLY, CDR2 FYNNEI, per germline. The ends lost 6 bases at V and 7 bases at J; junction bases unmatched: 2. The CDR3: CASSRDSGELFF. CDR3 in DNA: TGTGCCAGCAGCAGGGACAGCGGGGAGCTGTTTTTT.

This clonotype was counted between two and nine times. V is TRBV7-8 and J is TRBJ2-3, with 12 bases that match TRBD2. The V gene's germline CDR1 is SGHVS and CDR2 FQNEAQ. The CDR3 extends over 15 amino acids. V lost 5 bases, J lost 4 bases, and 4 bases stayed unmatched. The CDR3 reads CASSQTSGSSDTQYF. In DNA, the CDR3 is TGTGCCAGCAGCCAGACTAGCGGGAGCTCAGATACGCAGTATTTT.

This chain connects TRBV28 to TRBJ1-1; tentatively, D is TRBD1 (6 bases). Germline CDR1 and CDR2: MDHEN and SYDVKM. The ends were cut back, 3 bases at V and 7 bases at J, with 12 bases in the middle. The CDR3 spans 13 residues. The CDR3 DNA sequence: TGTGCCAGCAGTTTTGGGGGGCCGAGTGAAGCTTTCTTT. Protein sequence: CASSFGGPSEAFF.

This clonotype was picked up many times. The chain recombines TRBV20-1 with TRBJ1-1; D not certain. This CDR3 has 12 residues. V shed 0 bases and J shed 7 bases, with 9 bases lying between them. Germline V lookup: CDR1 DFQATT, CDR2 SNEGSKA (reference sequence). As DNA, the CDR3 is TGCAGTGCTAGAGATCGGCGGGTTGAAGCTTTCTTT. Protein: CSARDRRVEAFF.

V is TRBV4-1 and J is TRBJ2-3, with 11 bases lining up with TRBD2. The junction had 4 bases not matched to a gene; V was cut back by 4 bases and J by 1 base. CDR1 is MGHRA and CDR2 is YSYEKL in the germline V gene. The length of the CDR3 is 16 residues. Here the CDR3 DNA reads TGCGCCAGCAGCCTAACACTAGCGGGAGGCACAGATACGCAGTATTTT. Protein product: CASSLTLAGGTDTQYF.

This clonotype was counted ten times or more. This sequence joins TRBV5-1 and TRBJ2-1, with no clear D. Per the germline V gene, CDR1 is SGHRS and CDR2 is YFSETQ. Trimming pared 2 bases from V and 9 bases from J, leaving 15 bases between. The CDR3 is made up of 14 amino acids. The CDR3 protein is CASSFVPESAEQFF. In nucleotides, the CDR3 is TGCGCCAGCAGCTTCGTCCCCGAATCGGCTGAGCAGTTCTTC.

The chain links TRBV20-1 to TRBJ2-5, with 7 bases aligning to TRBD2. V gave up 6 bases and J gave up 7 bases; unmatched junction bases: 17. This CDR3 contains 15 residues. From germline, CDR1 is DFQATT and CDR2 SNEGSKA (reference sequence). This chain's CDR3 is CSASQAGSDSGTQYF. CDR3 nucleotides: TGCAGTGCGTCTCAAGCGGGAAGTGACTCGGGGACCCAGTACTTC.

This clonotype has at least ten counts. The chain uses TRBV15 and TRBJ2-3, with a weak D call TRBD2 (6 bases). From germline, CDR1 is LNHNV and CDR2 YYDKDF (reference sequence). The V end lost 2 bases, the J end lost 4 bases, and 10 bases lay between the germline ends. CDR3 length: 14 amino acids. CDR3 in DNA: TGTGCCACCAGCAGACAGGGAGGTCCAGATACGCAGTATTTT. Translation gives CATSRQGGPDTQYF.

This clonotype was observed many times. The chain is built from TRBV7-6 and TRBJ1-4; D is unclear. The CDR3 is made up of 14 amino acids. Trimming removed 3 bases at V and 3 bases at J, with 8 bases between. Germline V gives CDR1 SGHVS, CDR2 FNYEAQ. The CDR3 sequence is CASSFHGSNEKLFF. The CDR3 DNA sequence: TGTGCCAGCAGCTTCCACGGGTCTAATGAAAAACTGTTTTTT.

V usage is TRBV29-1 and J usage is TRBJ2-2; D not resolved. The CDR3 length is 12 residues. CDR1 is SQVTM and CDR2 is ANQGSEA in the germline V gene. Trimming shortened V by 3 bases and J by 1 base, and 3 bases separated the two germline ends. CDR3 loop: CSVEGNTGELFF. As DNA, the CDR3 is TGCAGCGTTGAGGGGAACACCGGGGAGCTGTTTTTT.